A selection of T cell receptor beta chains follows, all from one sample in a study of molecular identifiers for immune sequencing clone quantification. MiXCR was run by TCRdb on the PCR reads, yielding one entry per CDR3 protein. The data show approximately 54,000 distinct CDR3 sequences, around 25% seen once. Sample: naive CD8+ T cells from blood, with Jurkat cell RNA spiked in. Every receptor here comes from a human donor in good health. Some libraries in this study had Jurkat cell RNA spiked in. The CDR3 runs from the conserved cysteine through the conserved F or W. The D gene is left open where the match is weak. The listing skips clone size in some rows; elsewhere it reads once, few, many or a size class.

j_call d_call v_call clone_size cdr3_nt cdr3_aa
TRBJ2-7 NA TRBV7-2 NA TGTGCCAGCAGCTTAGGTCCCGCCTGCTACGAGCAGTACTTC CASSLGPACYEQYF
TRBJ2-3 TRBD2 TRBV2 many TGTGCCAGCAGTGATCCTCTAGCGGGAGTAGATACGCAGTATTTT CASSDPLAGVDTQYF
TRBJ1-1 NA TRBV4-3 many TGCGCCAGCAGCCAGTCCGTTGCAGGGATAATCGCTGAAGCTTTCTTT CASSQSVAGIIAEAFF
TRBJ2-2 NA TRBV20-1 few TGCAGTGCTGAGAGCGCCGGGGAGCTGTTTTTT CSAESAGELFF
TRBJ2-3 TRBD2 TRBV4-1 many TGCGCCAGCAGCCCGACTAGCGGGGGGCCCGACTCAGATACGCAGTATTTT CASSPTSGGPDSDTQYF
TRBJ1-3 NA TRBV6-7 NA TGTGCCAGCAGAAGAGACGGGACACTACTACCCTCTGGAAACACCATATATTTT CASRRDGTLLPSGNTIYF
TRBJ2-3 NA TRBV29-1 medium-sized TGCAGCGTTGAAGAAGGGACTTCAACCCCAGATACGCAGTATTTT CSVEEGTSTPDTQYF
TRBJ2-6 TRBD2 TRBV11-2 NA TGTGCCAGCAGCCAAAACGGGGGGGCCCCTGGGGCCAACGTCCTGACTTTC CASSQNGGAPGANVLTF
TRBJ1-5 TRBD1 TRBV20-1 NA TGCAGTGCTAGGTCCCAGGGGGGGGGGGCACGACAGCCCCAGCATTTT CSARSQGGGARQPQHF
TRBJ2-2 NA TRBV6-5 many TGTGCCAGCAGTTACGGGGAGAACACCGGGGAGCTGTTTTTT CASSYGENTGELFF
TRBJ1-4 NA TRBV30 many TGTGCCTGGGCAGGGGCCGGGGAGGAAAAACTGTTTTTT CAWAGAGEEKLFF
TRBJ2-2 NA TRBV4-3 NA TGCGCCAGCAGCCAAGATTTTTTCGACAACACGAACACCGGGGAGCTGTTTTTT CASSQDFFDNTNTGELFF
TRBJ2-3 NA TRBV3-1 few TGTGCCAGCAGCCAAGATGTCGCGCAAAGCTCAGATACGCAGTATTTT CASSQDVAQSSDTQYF
TRBJ2-3 TRBD2 TRBV5-4 many TGTGCCAGCAGCTTGGTCGGGACTAGCGGGGGCCGGGAGACAGATACGCAGTATTTT CASSLVGTSGGRETDTQYF
TRBJ2-2 NA TRBV2 NA TGTGCCAGCAGTGGCTCTCGCGGGCAGGCCCAGGACGGGGAGCTGTTTTTT CASSGSRGQAQDGELFF
TRBJ1-1 NA TRBV12-3/TRBV12-4 many TGTGCCAGCAGACCGAGCCGGCGGGGTACAGGGCGGAACACTGAAGCTTTCTTT CASRPSRRGTGRNTEAFF
TRBJ1-5 NA TRBV13 many TGTGCCAGCAGCTTAGGGACAGGCAATCAGCCCCAGCATTTT CASSLGTGNQPQHF
TRBJ2-7 NA TRBV4-3 many TGCGCCAGCAGCCAAGAAATGGGGGTCAGCTACGAGCAGTACTTC CASSQEMGVSYEQYF
TRBJ1-5 NA TRBV4-3 many TGCGCCAGCAGCCAAGATCGAGCGAGCAATCAGCCCCAGCATTTT CASSQDRASNQPQHF
TRBJ1-1 NA TRBV5-1 many TGCGCCAGCAGCTTGGGGACTGAAGCTTTCTTT CASSLGTEAFF
TRBJ1-5 NA TRBV7-2 NA TGTGCCATCAGCTTAGACACGGAGCCCCAACAATTT CAISLDTEPQQF
TRBJ2-7 NA TRBV27 many TGTGCCAGCAGTATATATTACTCCTACGAGCAGTACTTC CASSIYYSYEQYF
TRBJ1-1 NA TRBV6-5 NA TGTGCCAGCAGCCCCGAAGGCCCCCAGAACACTGAAGCTTTCTTT CASSPEGPQNTEAFF
TRBJ2-3 NA TRBV7-9 many TGTGCCAGCAGCTCACAAGCTGATACGCAGTATTTT CASSSQADTQYF
TRBJ2-7 TRBD1 TRBV7-6 many TGTGCCAGCAGCGGCGCGGCAGGGGGCTTCTACGAGCAGTACTTC CASSGAAGGFYEQYF
TRBJ1-6 TRBD1 TRBV28 many TGTGCCAGCAGTACCAATCTGGACAGGGCGTTTACCATCAAGACCTATAATTCACCCCTCCACTTT CASSTNLDRAFTIKTYNSPLHF
TRBJ1-5 TRBD1 TRBV6-7 many TGTGCCAGCAGTCGGGACAGTTATAGCAATCAGCCCCAGCATTTT CASSRDSYSNQPQHF
TRBJ1-3 NA TRBV20-1 many TGCAGTGCTAGCGGCAGGCCCAACTCTGGAAACACCATATATTTT CSASGRPNSGNTIYF
TRBJ1-4 NA TRBV7-9 NA TGTGCCAGCAGCTTATTAGAGGAAGAACTGTTTTTT CASSLLEEELFF
TRBJ1-2 NA TRBV29-1 many TGCAGCGTTGTTGGGGGTCTCACTAACTATGGCTACACCTTC CSVVGGLTNYGYTF
TRBJ2-5 NA TRBV4-3 many TGCGCCAGCAGCCAATTCTTAAACCAAGAGACCCAGTACTTC CASSQFLNQETQYF
TRBJ2-2 NA TRBV28 many TGTGCCAGCAGTTTGTGGCAGGGAGCTCTGAACACCGGGGAGCTGTTTTTT CASSLWQGALNTGELFF
TRBJ2-7 NA TRBV7-9 many TGTGCCAGCAGCACCCACCACGAGCAGTACTTC CASSTHHEQYF
TRBJ2-3 TRBD2 TRBV27 many TGTGCCAGCAGTACACTAGCGGGAGGGCCGGGTACGCAGTATTTT CASSTLAGGPGTQYF
TRBJ2-7 NA TRBV20-1 many TGCAGTGCCCAAGAAGACTACGCTCCCTACGAGCAGTACTTC CSAQEDYAPYEQYF
TRBJ2-3 TRBD2 TRBV28 many TGTGCCAGCAGTATACTAGCGGGAGAGGTTACAGATACGCAGTATTTT CASSILAGEVTDTQYF
TRBJ1-1 TRBD1 TRBV2 many TGTGCCAGCAGAGGGACAGGGGGGGACTTGAACACTGAAGCTTTCTTT CASRGTGGDLNTEAFF
TRBJ2-4 TRBD1 TRBV7-9 NA TGTGCCAGCAGCTTCGACAGGGACAGGGTCGATGTAGCCAAAGACATTCAGTACTTC CASSFDRDRVDVAKDIQYF
TRBJ1-5 NA TRBV12-3/TRBV12-4 many TGTGCCAGCAGTAGAACAGGGAGTAATCAGCCCCAGCATTTT CASSRTGSNQPQHF
TRBJ2-3 NA TRBV6-5 many TGTGCCAGCAGTTACTCGATTGGGGGGGGGCCGACAGATACGCAGTATTTT CASSYSIGGGPTDTQYF
TRBJ2-6 NA TRBV28 many TGTGCCAGCAGTTTACCGACAGGCCTCATCGACTCTGGGGCCAACGTCCTGACTTTC CASSLPTGLIDSGANVLTF
TRBJ2-3 TRBD1 TRBV19 many TGTGCCAGTAGCACGGACAGGGTTTCAGATACGCAGTATTTT CASSTDRVSDTQYF
TRBJ2-7 NA TRBV28 many TGTGCCAGCAGTTACATACCGGGATCCTACGAGCAGTACTTC CASSYIPGSYEQYF
TRBJ2-1 NA TRBV19 few TGTGCCAGTAGTACAGACTCGAGCTCCTACAATGAGCAGTTCTTC CASSTDSSSYNEQFF
TRBJ2-3 TRBD2 TRBV27 few TGTGCCAGCACTCTACTAGCGGGAGGTGCAGATACGCAGTATTTT CASTLLAGGADTQYF
TRBJ2-5 NA TRBV6-9 many TGTGCCAGCAGTTGTCTCCTAGCCCGGCTCGGAACCCAGTACTTC CASSCLLARLGTQYF
TRBJ1-3 NA TRBV28 many TGTGCCAGCAGCCGAAACACCATATATTTT CASSRNTIYF